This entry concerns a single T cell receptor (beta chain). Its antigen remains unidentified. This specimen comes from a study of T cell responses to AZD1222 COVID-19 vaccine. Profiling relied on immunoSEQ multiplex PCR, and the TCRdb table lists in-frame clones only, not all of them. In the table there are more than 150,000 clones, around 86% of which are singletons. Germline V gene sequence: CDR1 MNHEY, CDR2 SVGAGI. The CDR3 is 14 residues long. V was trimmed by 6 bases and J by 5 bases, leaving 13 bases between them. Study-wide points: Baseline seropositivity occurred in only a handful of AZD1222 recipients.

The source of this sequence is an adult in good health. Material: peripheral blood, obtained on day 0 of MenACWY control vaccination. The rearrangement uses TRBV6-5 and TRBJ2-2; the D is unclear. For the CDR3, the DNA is TGTGCCAGCAGCCAGCGACCGGAAACCGGGGAGCTGTTTTTT. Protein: CASSQRPETGELFF.